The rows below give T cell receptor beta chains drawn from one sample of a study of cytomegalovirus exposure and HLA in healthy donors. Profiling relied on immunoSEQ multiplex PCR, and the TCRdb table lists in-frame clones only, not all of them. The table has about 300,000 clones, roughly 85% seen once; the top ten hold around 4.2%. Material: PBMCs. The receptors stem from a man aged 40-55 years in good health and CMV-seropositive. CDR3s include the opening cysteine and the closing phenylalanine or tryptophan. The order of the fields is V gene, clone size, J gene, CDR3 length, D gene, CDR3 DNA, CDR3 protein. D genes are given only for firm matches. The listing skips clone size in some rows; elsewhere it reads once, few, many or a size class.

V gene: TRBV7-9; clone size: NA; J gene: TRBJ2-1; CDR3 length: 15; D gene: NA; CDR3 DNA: TGTGCCAGCAGCTTATTGGAGGGCACCTACAATGAGCAGTTCTTC; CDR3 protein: CASSLLEGTYNEQFF
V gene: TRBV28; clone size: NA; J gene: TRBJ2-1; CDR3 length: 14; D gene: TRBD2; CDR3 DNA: TGTGCCAGTCAGCGGGAGAGCGCCTACAATGAGCAGTTCTTC; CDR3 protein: CASQRESAYNEQFF
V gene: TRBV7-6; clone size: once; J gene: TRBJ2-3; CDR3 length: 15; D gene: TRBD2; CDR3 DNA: TGTGCCAGCAGGAAGACTAGCGGGAGCACAGATACGCAGTATTTT; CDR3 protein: CASRKTSGSTDTQYF
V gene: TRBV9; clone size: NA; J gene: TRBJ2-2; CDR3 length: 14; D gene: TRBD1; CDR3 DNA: TGTGCCAGCAGTTGGACAGGGGACACCGGGGAGCTGTTTTTT; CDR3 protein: CASSWTGDTGELFF
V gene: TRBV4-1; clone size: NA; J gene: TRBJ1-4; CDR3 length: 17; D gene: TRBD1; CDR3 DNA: TGCGCCAGCAGCCAAGACAGTAGGGGGACAGCTAATGAAAAACTGTTTTTT; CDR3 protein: CASSQDSRGTANEKLFF
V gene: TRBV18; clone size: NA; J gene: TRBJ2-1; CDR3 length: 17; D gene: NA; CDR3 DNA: TGTGCCAGCTCACCACTGAAACCCGGGAGCTCCTACAATGAGCAGTTCTTC; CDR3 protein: CASSPLKPGSSYNEQFF
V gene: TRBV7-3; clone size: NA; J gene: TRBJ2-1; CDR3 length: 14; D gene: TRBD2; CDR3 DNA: TGTGCCAGCAGCTTAGGACTAGCGGGAGGGCGGCAGTTCTTC; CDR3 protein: CASSLGLAGGRQFF
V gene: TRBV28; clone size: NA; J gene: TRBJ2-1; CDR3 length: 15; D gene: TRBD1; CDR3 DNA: TGTGCCAGCAGTTTATCGGGGACAGGTAACAATGAGCAGTTCTTC; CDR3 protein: CASSLSGTGNNEQFF
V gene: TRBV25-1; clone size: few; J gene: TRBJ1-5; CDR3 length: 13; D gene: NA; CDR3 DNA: TGTGCCAGCAGCCGGGACACTCGGCAGCCCCAGCATTTT; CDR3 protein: CASSRDTRQPQHF
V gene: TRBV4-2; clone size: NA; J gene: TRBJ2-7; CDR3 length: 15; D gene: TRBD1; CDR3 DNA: TGTGCCAGCAGCCTCGGGACAGGGGGCTTCTACGAGCAGTACTTC; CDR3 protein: CASSLGTGGFYEQYF
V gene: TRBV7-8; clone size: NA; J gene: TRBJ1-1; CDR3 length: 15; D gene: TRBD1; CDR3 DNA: TGTGCCAGCAGTGGAGATACAGGGGTTTTGACTGAAGCTTTCTTT; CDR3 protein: CASSGDTGVLTEAFF
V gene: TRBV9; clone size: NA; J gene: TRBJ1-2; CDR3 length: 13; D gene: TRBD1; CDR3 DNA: TGTGCCAGCAGCGAAGGGGGCGCGGGAGGCTACACCTTC; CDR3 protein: CASSEGGAGGYTF
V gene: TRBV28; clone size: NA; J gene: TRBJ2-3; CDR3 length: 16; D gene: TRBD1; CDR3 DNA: TGTGCCAGCAGTTCCCCGGGACAGGGGGCGTCAGATACGCAGTATTTT; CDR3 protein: CASSSPGQGASDTQYF
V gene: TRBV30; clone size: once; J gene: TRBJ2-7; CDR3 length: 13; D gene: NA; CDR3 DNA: TGTGCCTGGAGCCAAGGTGGGCCCTACGAGCAGTACTTC; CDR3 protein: CAWSQGGPYEQYF
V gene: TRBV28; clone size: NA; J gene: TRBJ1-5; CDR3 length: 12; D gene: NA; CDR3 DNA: TGTGCCAGCAGACGGGGAGGTCAGCCCCAGCATTTT; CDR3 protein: CASRRGGQPQHF
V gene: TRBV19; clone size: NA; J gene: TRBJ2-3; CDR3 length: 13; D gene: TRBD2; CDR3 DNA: TGTGCCACGGCGGGAGGAATCACAGATACGCAGTATTTT; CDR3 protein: CATAGGITDTQYF
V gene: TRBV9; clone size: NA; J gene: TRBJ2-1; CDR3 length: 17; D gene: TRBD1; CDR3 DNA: TGTGCCAGCAGCGTAGGGTCCGGGACAGGGGGCACAAATGAGCAGTTCTTC; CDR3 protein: CASSVGSGTGGTNEQFF
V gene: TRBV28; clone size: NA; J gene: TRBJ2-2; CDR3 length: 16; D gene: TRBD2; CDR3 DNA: TGTGCCAGCAGGGCAGCTAGCGGGAGGGCCGCCGGGGAGCTGTTTTTT; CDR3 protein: CASRAASGRAAGELFF
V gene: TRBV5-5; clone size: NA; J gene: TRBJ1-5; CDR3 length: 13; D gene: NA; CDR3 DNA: TGTGCCAGCAGTGAACAGGGCGATCAGCCCCAGCATTTT; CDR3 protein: CASSEQGDQPQHF
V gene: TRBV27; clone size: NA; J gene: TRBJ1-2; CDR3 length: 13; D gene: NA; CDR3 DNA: TGTGCCAGCAGTCCCTGGGCTTCCGAGGGCTACACCTTC; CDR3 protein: CASSPWASEGYTF
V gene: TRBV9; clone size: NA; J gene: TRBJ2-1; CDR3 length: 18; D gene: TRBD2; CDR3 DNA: TGTGCCAGCAGTGGGGGACTAGCGGGGGAAGGCTCCTACAATGAGCAGTTCTTC; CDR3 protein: CASSGGLAGEGSYNEQFF
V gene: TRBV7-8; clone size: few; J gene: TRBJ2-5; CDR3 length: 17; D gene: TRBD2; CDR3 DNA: TGTGCCAGCAGCCCGAGACTAGCGGGGGGGTGGGAAGAGACCCAGTACTTC; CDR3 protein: CASSPRLAGGWEETQYF
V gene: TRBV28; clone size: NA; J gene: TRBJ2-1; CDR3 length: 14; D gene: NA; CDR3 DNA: TGTGCCAGCAGTTTATCCGGCGGTAACAATGAGCAGTTCTTC; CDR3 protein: CASSLSGGNNEQFF
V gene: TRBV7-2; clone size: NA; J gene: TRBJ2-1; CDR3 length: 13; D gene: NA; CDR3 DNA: TGTGCCAGCAGCGAGAACCGGGGAAATGAGCAGTTCTTC; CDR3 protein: CASSENRGNEQFF
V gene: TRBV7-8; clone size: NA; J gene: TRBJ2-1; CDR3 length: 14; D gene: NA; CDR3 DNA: TGTGCCAGCAGCTTAGGGAAGGAGTACAATGAGCAGTTCTTC; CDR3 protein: CASSLGKEYNEQFF
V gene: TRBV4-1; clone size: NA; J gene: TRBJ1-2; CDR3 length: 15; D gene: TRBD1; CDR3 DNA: TGCGCCAGCAGCCAGACAGGGGCCCGCAACTATGGCTACACCTTC; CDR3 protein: CASSQTGARNYGYTF
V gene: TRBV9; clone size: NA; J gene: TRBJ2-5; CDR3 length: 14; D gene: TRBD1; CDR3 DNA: TGTGCCAGCAGCGTAGGGACAGGGGAAGAGACCCAGTACTTC; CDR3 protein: CASSVGTGEETQYF
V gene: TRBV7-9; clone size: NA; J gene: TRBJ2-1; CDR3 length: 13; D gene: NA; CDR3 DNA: TGTGCCAGCAGCTTAGAACTAGCCGATGAGCAGTTCTTC; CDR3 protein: CASSLELADEQFF
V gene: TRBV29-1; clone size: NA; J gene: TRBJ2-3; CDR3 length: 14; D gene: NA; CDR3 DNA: TGCAGCGCGCCGGGGGACTTTTGGATGGATACGCAGTATTTT; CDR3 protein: CSAPGDFWMDTQYF
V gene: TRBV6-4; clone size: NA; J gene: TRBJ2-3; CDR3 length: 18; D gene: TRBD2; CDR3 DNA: TGTGCCAGCAGTGGTAGACTAGCGGGAGGCCGATACACAGATACGCAGTATTTT; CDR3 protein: CASSGRLAGGRYTDTQYF
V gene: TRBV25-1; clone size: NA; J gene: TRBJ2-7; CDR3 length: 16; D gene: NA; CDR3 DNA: TGTGCCAGCAGTGAATACCCTAGCTTAAGCTCCTACGAGCAGTACTTC; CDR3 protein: CASSEYPSLSSYEQYF
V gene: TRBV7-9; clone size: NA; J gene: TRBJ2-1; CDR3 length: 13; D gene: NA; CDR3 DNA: TGTGCCAGCAGCTTAGGTAGCTACAATGAGCAGTTCTTC; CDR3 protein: CASSLGSYNEQFF
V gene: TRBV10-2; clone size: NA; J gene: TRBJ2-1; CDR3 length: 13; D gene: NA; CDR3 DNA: TGCGCCAGCAGTGTTCTAGCGTACAATGAGCAGTTCTTC; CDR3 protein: CASSVLAYNEQFF
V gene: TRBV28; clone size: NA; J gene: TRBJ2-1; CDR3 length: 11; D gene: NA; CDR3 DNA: TGTGCCAGCAGTCACTTTCATGAGCAGTTCTTC; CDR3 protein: CASSHFHEQFF
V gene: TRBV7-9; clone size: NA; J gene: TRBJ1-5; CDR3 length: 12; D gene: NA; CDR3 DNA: TGTGCCAGCAGCCCGGGCGGGGAGCCCCAGCATTTT; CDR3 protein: CASSPGGEPQHF
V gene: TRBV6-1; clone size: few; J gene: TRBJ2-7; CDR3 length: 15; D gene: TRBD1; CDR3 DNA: TGTGCCAGCAGTGAAGGTAGGGGGCTAATCTACGAGCAGTACTTC; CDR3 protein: CASSEGRGLIYEQYF